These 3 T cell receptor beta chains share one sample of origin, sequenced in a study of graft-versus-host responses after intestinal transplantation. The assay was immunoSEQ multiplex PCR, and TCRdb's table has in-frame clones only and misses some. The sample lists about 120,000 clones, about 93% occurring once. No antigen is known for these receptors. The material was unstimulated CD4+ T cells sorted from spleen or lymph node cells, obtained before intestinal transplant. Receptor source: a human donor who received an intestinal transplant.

As DNA, the CDR3 is TGTGCCAGCAGCTCGGGACTAGCGGCTCTCCGGGCCAACGTCCTGACTTTC. As protein: CASSSGLAALRANVLTF. The chain recombines TRBV7-9 with TRBJ2-6; 11 bases fit TRBD2. Germline CDR1 reads SEHNR; CDR2 reads FQNEAQ (reference sequence). The CDR3 runs to 17 residues. After removal of 4 bases from V and 5 bases from J, the junction contained 7 bases not matched to a gene.

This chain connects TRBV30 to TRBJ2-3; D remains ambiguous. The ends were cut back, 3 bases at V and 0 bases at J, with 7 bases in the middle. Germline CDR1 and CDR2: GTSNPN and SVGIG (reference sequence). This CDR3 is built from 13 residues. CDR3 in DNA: TGTGCCTGGAGACACTCTAGCACAGATACGCAGTATTTT. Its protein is CAWRHSSTDTQYF.

The CDR3 reads CATQRANSYEQYF. DNA for the CDR3: TGTGCCACCCAGCGAGCAAACTCCTACGAGCAGTACTTC. The chain couples TRBV15 to TRBJ2-7; D unresolved. In germline, CDR1 is LNHNV, CDR2 YYDKDF (reference sequence). CDR3 length: 13 amino acids. V gave up 8 bases and J gave up 0 bases, with 11 bases separating them.